The 3 T cell receptor beta chains reported below all come from one sample, sequenced in a study of OX40 agonist ivuxolimab in advanced cancers. Profiled with immunoSEQ multiplex PCR; TCRdb holds only in-frame clones, not every one. The sample records roughly 60,000 clones, over 75% being singletons. Sequenced here: CD4+ or CD8+ T cells sorted from blood, sampled in a trial of the OX40 agonist ivuxolimab. Receptor source: an adult with an advanced solid tumor such as melanoma, head and neck, liver or kidney cancer.

The V call is TRBV2, the J call TRBJ1-4; D not resolved. Germline V gene data show CDR1 as SNHLY and CDR2 as FYNNEI. The CDR3 loop spans 16 amino acids. Trimming left V 1 base short and J 11 bases short, with 20 bases between. The CDR3 here is CASSEVTYSKDGKLFF. The CDR3 nucleotides read TGTGCCAGCAGTGAAGTCACTTATTCGAAAGACGGGAAACTGTTTTTT.

The chain links TRBV18 to TRBJ2-2; tentatively, D is TRBD1 (6 bases). Germline CDR1 and CDR2: KGHSH and LQKENI. Trimming pared 6 bases from V and 0 bases from J, leaving 11 bases between. CDR3 length: 15 amino acids. The CDR3 sequence: CASSPEGANTGELFF. CDR3 DNA sequence: TGTGCCAGCTCGCCAGAGGGGGCGAACACCGGGGAGCTGTTTTTT.

The chain carries TRBV5-5 and TRBJ1-5; 9 nucleotides align to TRBD1. Germline values: CDR1 SGHKS, CDR2 YYEKEE (reference sequence). The CDR3 has 16 residues. V lost 4 bases to trimming and J lost 0 bases; unmatched junction nucleotides: 5. CDR3 bases: TGTGCCAGCAGCATCGGGACAGGGCATAGCAATCAGCCCCAGCATTTT. Translated, it gives CASSIGTGHSNQPQHF.